This T cell receptor beta chain appears in the sequencing data of a study of blood T cell repertoires in COVID-19. The germline V gene has CDR1 MNHEY and CDR2 SMNVEV (reference sequence). This CDR3 contains 14 residues. V shed 5 bases and J shed 2 bases, with 13 bases lying between them. Generated by immunoSEQ multiplex PCR, the TCRdb table keeps only in-frame clones and is missing some. Of under 300,000 clones listed, about 89% are singletons. Source material: PBMCs or T cells enriched from blood (not recorded which). The chain joins TRBV27 to TRBJ2-7, with D maybe TRBD2 (5 bases). The source is a middle-aged man who had recovered from COVID-19. CDR3 in amino acids: CASSPGLGTYEQYF. Written as DNA, the CDR3 is TGTGCCAGCAGTCCAGGACTGGGCACCTACGAGCAGTACTTC.